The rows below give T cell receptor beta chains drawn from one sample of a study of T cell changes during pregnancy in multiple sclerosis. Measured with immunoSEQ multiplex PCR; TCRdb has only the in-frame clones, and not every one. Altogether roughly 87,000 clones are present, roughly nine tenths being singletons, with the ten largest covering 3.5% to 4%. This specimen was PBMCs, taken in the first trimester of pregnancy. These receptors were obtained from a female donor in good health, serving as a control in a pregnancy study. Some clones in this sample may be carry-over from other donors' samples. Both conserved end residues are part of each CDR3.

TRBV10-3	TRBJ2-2	CAISPTNTGELFF
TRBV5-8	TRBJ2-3	CASSLVGQATDTQYF
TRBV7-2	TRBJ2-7	CASSLGGGAYEQYF
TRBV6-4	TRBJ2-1	CASSPDRGGNEQFF
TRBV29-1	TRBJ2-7	CSASPGLPPAYEQYF
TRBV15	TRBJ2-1	CATSPGGRRYNEQFF
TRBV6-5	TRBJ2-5	CASRGGGDLETQYF
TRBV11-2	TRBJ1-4	CASFSEGFSPTNEKLFF
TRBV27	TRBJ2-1	CASSPGQSNEQFF
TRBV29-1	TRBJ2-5	CSVLRDREETQYF
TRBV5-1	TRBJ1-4	CASSLPTGGGNEKLFF
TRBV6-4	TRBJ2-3	CASSDSAGGSTDTQYF
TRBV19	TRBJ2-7	CASSLGQGLGEQYF
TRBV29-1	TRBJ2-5	CSVGWRQETQYF
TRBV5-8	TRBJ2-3	CASSFGGGQGTDTQYF
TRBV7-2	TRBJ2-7	CASSLLQGSYEQYF
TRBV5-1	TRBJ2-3	CASSAPLGTSTDTQYF
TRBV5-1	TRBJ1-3	CASSSGGLSDSGNTIYF
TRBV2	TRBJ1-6	CASSKNAGLVNSPLHF
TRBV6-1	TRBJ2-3	CASSEIGGRGGNTQYF
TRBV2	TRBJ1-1	CASSVPGQGARTEAFF
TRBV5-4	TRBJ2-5	CASRPGTGVKETQYF
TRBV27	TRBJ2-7	CASSWGVEQYF
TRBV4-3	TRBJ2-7	CASSQIAGGAYEQYF
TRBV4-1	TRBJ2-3	CASSPRTSGRIATDTQYF
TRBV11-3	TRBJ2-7	CASSSLAGDEQYF
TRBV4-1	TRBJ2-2	CASSQEVYGTGELFF
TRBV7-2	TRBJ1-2	CASSRPWGRMDGYTF
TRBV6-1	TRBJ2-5	CASSGDNPSGQETQYF
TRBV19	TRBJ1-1	CASTHPRMDRTNTEAFF
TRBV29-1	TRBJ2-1	CSATPAGGYNEQFF
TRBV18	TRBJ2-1	CASSARGPSSYNEQFF
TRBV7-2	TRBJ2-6	CASSLAFGAGANVLTF
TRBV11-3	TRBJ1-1	CASSPGGPNTEAFF
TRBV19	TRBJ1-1	CASSIPHPRQGQNTEAFF
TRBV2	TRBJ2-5	CANSRDYQETQYF
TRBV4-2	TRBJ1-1	CASSQGLRAFF
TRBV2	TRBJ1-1	CASSEEPSTEAFF
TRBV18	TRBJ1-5	CASSPNRGQGSNQPQHF
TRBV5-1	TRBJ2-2	CASSFAGGSAGELFF
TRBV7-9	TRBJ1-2	CASSLQENHGYTF
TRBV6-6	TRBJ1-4	CASSFDRVDEKLFF
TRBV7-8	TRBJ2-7	CAGLNLTLTKGQYF
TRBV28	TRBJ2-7	CASSPGGTAAYEQYF
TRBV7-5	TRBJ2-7	CVRSLARLQGAWEQYF
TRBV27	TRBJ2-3	CASSSPDGQGDGDTQYF
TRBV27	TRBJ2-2	CASSLSPGGPGGELFF